What follows describes a single T cell receptor (beta chain). Assay used: immunoSEQ multiplex PCR; TCRdb lists only in-frame clones, some missing. The repertoire includes some 300,000 clones, about 86% of them detected once, and about an eighth sits in the top ten. Patients in Seattle were enrolled during active infection, then followed longitudinally. The sample is drawn from a study of blood T cell repertoires in COVID-19. The CDR3 contains 16 residues. Germline V gene sequence: CDR1 SGHTA, CDR2 FQGNSA. J was trimmed by 4 bases and V by 2 bases; bases with no gene match: 5. The sequencing input was peripheral blood. The clonotype comes from a woman in her 70s with COVID-19, enrolled during active disease. The J gene is TRBJ2-7, the V gene TRBV7-2; 13 nucleotides align to TRBD2. The CDR3 DNA follows: TGTGCCAGCAGCTTATCACTAGCGGGGGGGTGGTACGAGCAGTACTTC. The encoded protein is CASSLSLAGGWYEQYF.